These 9 T cell receptor beta chains originate from one sample sequenced in a study of neoadjuvant anti-PD-1 for oral cavity cancer. Specified time point: after neoadjuvant nivolumab, at surgical resection. Using immunoSEQ multiplex PCR, the repertoire was profiled, and TCRdb retains in-frame clones only, with some absent. In the table there are approximately 68,000 clones, 86% of which are singletons. The sequenced sample was PBMCs, obtained after nivolumab (anti-PD-1) treatment. These receptors all come from a person between 40 and 85 years old with oral cavity squamous cell carcinoma.

The chain links TRBV27 to TRBJ2-7; D might be TRBD1 (6 bases). The CDR3 spans 16 residues. Germline V gene lookup returns CDR1 MNHEY and CDR2 SMNVEV (reference sequence). Trimming took off 6 bases at V and 4 bases at J, with 22 bases between the two ends. The CDR3 DNA follows: TGTGCCAGCAGCACCATACAGGGTGGGTTCAGGTACGAGCAGTACTTC. Protein: CASSTIQGGFRYEQYF.

The J gene is TRBJ2-2, the V gene TRBV30, with 11 bases aligning to TRBD2. V gave up 4 bases and J gave up 7 bases; unmatched junction bases: 8. The CDR3 covers 15 residues. The germline V gene has CDR1 GTSNPN and CDR2 SVGIG (reference sequence). CDR3 sequence reads: CAWIVAGGPFGELFF. The CDR3, as DNA: TGTGCCTGGATCGTAGCGGGAGGGCCCTTCGGGGAGCTGTTTTTT.

The chain recombines TRBV4-1 with TRBJ2-3; 11 bases agree with TRBD2. This CDR3 has 15 amino acids. V dropped 4 bases and J dropped 0; count of bases not matched to a gene: 0. From germline, CDR1 is MGHRA and CDR2 YSYEKL. CDR3 in DNA: TGCGCCAGCAGCCGACTAGCGGGAAGCACAGATACGCAGTATTTT. Its protein is CASSRLAGSTDTQYF.

V and J are TRBV2 and TRBJ1-2; 10 nucleotides line up with TRBD1. The CDR3 sequence is 14 residues long. Germline-derived CDR1 and CDR2 are SNHLY and FYNNEI. V was pared by 6 bases and J by 4 bases, with 5 bases of the junction left unmatched. The CDR3 DNA reads as TGTGCCAGCAGCACCGGGACAGGGGTCTATGGCTACACCTTC. It specifies CASSTGTGVYGYTF. The whole variable domain, remainder taken from reference TRBV2 and TRBJ1-2, is EPEVTQTPSHQVTQMGQEVILRCVPISNHLYFYWYRQILGQKVEFLVSFYNNEISEKSEIFDDQFSVERPDGSNFTLKIRSTKLEDSAMYFCASSTGTGVYGYTFGSGTRLTVV.

This CDR3 reads CAWGTGSTDTQYF. The DNA for the CDR3 is TGTGCCTGGGGGACGGGAAGCACAGATACGCAGTATTTT. The V call is TRBV30, the J call TRBJ2-3; perhaps D is TRBD1 or TRBD2 (5 bases each). From germline, CDR1 is GTSNPN and CDR2 SVGIG (reference sequence). There are 13 residues in the CDR3. Trimming took off 5 bases at V and 0 bases at J, with 9 bases between the two ends.

This clone has just one count. The chain links TRBV7-9 to TRBJ2-7; a possible D gene is TRBD2 (5 bases). Germline CDR1 and CDR2: SEHNR and FQNEAQ (reference sequence). The CDR3 extends over 15 amino acids. Trimming removed 5 bases from V and 7 bases from J, with 21 bases in between. The CDR3 coding sequence is TGTGCCAGCAGCCCCGGGGATCACCGATTCTTTGAGCAGTACTTC. It translates to CASSPGDHRFFEQYF.

The gene calls are TRBV5-8 and TRBJ2-7, with TRBD2 identical over 7 bases. V trimming: 4 bases; J trimming: 0 bases; junction bases outside the gene matches: 7. From germline, CDR1 is SGHTS and CDR2 YDEGEE. This CDR3 contains 15 residues. Here the CDR3 DNA reads TGTGCCAGCAGCGCAAGCGGGGTAGCCTCCTACGAGCAGTACTTC. Encoded protein: CASSASGVASYEQYF.

The chain carries TRBV7-8 and TRBJ2-2, with TRBD1 matching over 7 bases. Losses at the gene ends were 10 bases for V and 3 bases for J; bases not matched to a gene: 8. The CDR3 has 14 residues. The germline CDR1 and CDR2 sequences are SGHVS and FQNEAQ. CDR3 sequence (DNA): TGTGCCACCACCGACAGGGATGACACCGGGGAGCTGTTTTTT. Translation gives CATTDRDDTGELFF.

This chain uses TRBV6-4 with TRBJ2-2; TRBD2 matches 7 bases. This CDR3 has 14 amino acids. Trimming cost V 8 bases and J 2 bases; bases outside gene matches: 5. Germline V CDR1 and CDR2: MRHNA, SNTAGT. CDR3 loop: CASRLALNTGELFF. CDR3 sequence (DNA): TGTGCCAGCCGACTAGCCCTAAACACCGGGGAGCTGTTTTTT.